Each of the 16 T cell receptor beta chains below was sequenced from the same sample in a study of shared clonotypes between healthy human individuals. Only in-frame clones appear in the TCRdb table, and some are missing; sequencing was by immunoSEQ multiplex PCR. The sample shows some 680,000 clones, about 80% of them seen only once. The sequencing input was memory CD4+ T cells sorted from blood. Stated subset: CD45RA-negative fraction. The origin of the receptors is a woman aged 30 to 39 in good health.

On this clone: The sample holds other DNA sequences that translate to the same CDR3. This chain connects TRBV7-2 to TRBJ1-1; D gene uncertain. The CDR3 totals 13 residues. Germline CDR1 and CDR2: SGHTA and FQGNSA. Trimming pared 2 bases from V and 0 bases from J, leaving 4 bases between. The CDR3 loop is CASSLQVNTEAFF. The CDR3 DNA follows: TGTGCCAGCAGCTTACAAGTGAACACTGAAGCTTTCTTT.

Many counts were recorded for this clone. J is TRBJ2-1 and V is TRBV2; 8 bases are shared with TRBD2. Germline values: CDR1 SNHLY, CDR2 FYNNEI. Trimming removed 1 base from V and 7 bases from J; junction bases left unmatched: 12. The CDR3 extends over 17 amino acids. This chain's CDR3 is CASSEEVVRAGGNEQFF. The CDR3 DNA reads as TGTGCCAGCAGTGAAGAGGTGGTCAGGGCGGGAGGAAATGAGCAGTTCTTC.

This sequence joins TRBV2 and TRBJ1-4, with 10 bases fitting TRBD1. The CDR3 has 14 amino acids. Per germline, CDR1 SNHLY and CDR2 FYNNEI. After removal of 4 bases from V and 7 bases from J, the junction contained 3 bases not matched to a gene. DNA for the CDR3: TGTGCCAGCAGTGGGGACAGGGGAGGTGAAAAACTGTTTTTT. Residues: CASSGDRGGEKLFF.

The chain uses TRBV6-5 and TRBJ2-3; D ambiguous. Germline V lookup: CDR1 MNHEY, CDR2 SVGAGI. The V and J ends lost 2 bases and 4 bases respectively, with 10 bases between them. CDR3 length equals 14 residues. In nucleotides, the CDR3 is TGTGCCAGCAGTTACACCACCCCCCCAGATACGCAGTATTTT. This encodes CASSYTTPPDTQYF.

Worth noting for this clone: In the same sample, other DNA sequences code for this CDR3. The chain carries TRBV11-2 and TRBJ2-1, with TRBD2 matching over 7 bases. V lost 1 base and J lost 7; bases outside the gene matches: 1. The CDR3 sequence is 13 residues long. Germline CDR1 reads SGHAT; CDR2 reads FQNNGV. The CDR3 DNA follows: TGTGCCAGCAGCTTAGTGGGGGGGAATGAGCAGTTCTTC. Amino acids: CASSLVGGNEQFF.

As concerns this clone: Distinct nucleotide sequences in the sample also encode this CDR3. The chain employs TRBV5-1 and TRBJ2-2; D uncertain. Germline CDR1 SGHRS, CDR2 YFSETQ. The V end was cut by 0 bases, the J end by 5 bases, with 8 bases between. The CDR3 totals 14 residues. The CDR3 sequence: CASSLDGDTGELFF. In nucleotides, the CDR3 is TGCGCCAGCAGCTTGGACGGAGATACCGGGGAGCTGTTTTTT. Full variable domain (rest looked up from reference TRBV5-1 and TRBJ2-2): KAGVTQTPRYLIKTRGQQVTLSCSPISGHRSVSWYQQTPGQGLQFLFEYFSETQRNKGNFPGRFSGRQFSNSRSEMNVSTLELGDSALYLCASSLDGDTGELFFGEGSRLTVL.

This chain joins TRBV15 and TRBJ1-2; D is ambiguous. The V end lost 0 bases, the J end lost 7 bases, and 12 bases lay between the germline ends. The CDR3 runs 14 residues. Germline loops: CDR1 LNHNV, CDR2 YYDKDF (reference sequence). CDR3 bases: TGTGCCACCAGCAGAGATGGGCAGATACTTGGCTACACCTTC. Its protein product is CATSRDGQILGYTF.

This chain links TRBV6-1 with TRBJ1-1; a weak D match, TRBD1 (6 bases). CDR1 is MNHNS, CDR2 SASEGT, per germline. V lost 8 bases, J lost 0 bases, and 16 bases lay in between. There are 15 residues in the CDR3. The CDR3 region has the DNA TGTGCCAGCCTCGACAGGTGGACCTTGAACACTGAAGCTTTCTTT. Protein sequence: CASLDRWTLNTEAFF.

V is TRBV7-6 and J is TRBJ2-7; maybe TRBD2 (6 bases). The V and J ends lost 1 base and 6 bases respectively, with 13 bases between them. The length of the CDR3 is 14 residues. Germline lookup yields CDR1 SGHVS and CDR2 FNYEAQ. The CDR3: CASSLVPEGSEQYF. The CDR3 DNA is TGTGCCAGCAGCTTAGTGCCGGAGGGCAGCGAGCAGTACTTC.

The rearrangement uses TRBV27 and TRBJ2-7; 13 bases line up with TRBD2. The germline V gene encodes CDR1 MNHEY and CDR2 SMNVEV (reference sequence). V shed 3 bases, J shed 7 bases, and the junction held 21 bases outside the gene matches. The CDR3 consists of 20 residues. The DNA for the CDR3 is TGTGCCAGCAGTTTTATCCGATCGGCGAGGACTAGCGGGAGACAATTAGAGCAGTACTTC. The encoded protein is CASSFIRSARTSGRQLEQYF.

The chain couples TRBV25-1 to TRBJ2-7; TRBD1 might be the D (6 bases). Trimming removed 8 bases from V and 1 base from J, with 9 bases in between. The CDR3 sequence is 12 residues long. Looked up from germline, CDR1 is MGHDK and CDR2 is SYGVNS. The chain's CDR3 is CASCGQSYEQYF. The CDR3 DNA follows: TGTGCCAGCTGTGGACAGTCCTACGAGCAGTACTTC.

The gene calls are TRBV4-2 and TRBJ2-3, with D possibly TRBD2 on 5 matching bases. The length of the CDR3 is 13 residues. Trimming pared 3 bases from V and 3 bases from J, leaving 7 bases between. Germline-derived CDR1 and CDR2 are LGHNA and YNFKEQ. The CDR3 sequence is CASSQDWTDTQYF. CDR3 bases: TGTGCCAGCAGCCAGGACTGGACAGATACGCAGTATTTT.

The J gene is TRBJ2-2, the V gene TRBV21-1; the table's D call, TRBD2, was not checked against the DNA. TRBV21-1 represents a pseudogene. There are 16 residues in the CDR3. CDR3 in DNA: TGTGCCAGCAGCAAAGGGCACTACCTGCGGACCGGGGAGCTGTTTTTT. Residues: CASSKGHYLRTGELFF.

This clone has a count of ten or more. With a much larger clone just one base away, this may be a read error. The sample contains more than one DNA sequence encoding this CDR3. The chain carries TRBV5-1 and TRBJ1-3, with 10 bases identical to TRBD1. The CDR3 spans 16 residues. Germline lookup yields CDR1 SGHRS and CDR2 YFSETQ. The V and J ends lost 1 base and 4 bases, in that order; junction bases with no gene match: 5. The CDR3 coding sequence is TGCGCCAGCAGCTTGCCCGGGACAGGGGCCGGAAACACCATATATTTT. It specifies CASSLPGTGAGNTIYF.

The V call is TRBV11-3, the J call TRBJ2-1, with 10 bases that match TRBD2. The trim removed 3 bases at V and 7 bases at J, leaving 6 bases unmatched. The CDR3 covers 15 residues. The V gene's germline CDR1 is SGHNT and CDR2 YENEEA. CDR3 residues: CASSFSGRAPNEQFF. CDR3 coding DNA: TGTGCCAGCAGCTTCAGCGGGAGGGCCCCAAATGAGCAGTTCTTC.

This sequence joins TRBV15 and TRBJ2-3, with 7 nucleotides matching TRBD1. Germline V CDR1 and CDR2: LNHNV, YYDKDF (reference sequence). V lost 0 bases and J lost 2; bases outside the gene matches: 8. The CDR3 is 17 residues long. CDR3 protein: CATSRDLVDRVTDTQYF. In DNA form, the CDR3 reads TGTGCCACCAGCAGAGATCTCGTTGACAGGGTCACAGATACGCAGTATTTT.